A selection of T cell receptor beta chains follows, all from one sample in a study of CD8+ T cells in alopecia areata. Sequenced by immunoSEQ multiplex PCR; TCRdb stores in-frame clones only, minus some. The data contain 110,000 to 150,000 clones, about 56% of them singletons. Sequences were derived from CD8+ T cells sorted from blood, sampled at week 4, from a patient treated with tofacitinib. The source of these receptors is a human donor with alopecia areata. The CDR3 runs from the conserved cysteine through the conserved F or W. A D gene is named only where the DNA matches it firmly. Size values are once, few and many counts, or a class for expanded clones, and some rows have none.

abundance	v_gene	d_gene	j_gene	CDR3aa	CDR3nt
few	TRBV29-1	.	TRBJ2-4	CSVVENIQYF	TGCAGCGTTGTGGAAAACATTCAGTACTTC
.	TRBV6-5	.	TRBJ1-2	CASSYDGSYGYTF	TGTGCCAGCAGTTACGACGGATCCTATGGCTACACCTTC
.	TRBV30	TRBD1	TRBJ1-2	CAWSVIKGAPDGYTF	TGTGCCTGGAGTGTCATTAAGGGGGCGCCGGATGGCTACACCTTC
.	TRBV4-1	.	TRBJ1-5	CASSQRVIQPQHF	TGCGCCAGCAGCCAAAGGGTCATTCAGCCCCAGCATTTT
.	TRBV29-1	.	TRBJ1-2	CSVAGSSYGYTF	TGCAGCGTTGCGGGAAGTAGCTATGGCTACACCTTC
.	TRBV5-1	TRBD2	TRBJ2-5	CASSFGRGYQETQYF	TGCGCCAGCAGCTTCGGGAGGGGGTACCAAGAGACCCAGTACTTC
.	TRBV9	TRBD2	TRBJ2-1	CASSVGLAENEQFF	TGTGCCAGCAGCGTAGGACTAGCGGAAAATGAGCAGTTCTTC
.	TRBV30	.	TRBJ1-2	CAWTPDRSSNYGYTF	TGTGCCTGGACCCCAGACAGATCGTCTAACTATGGCTACACCTTC
.	TRBV19	.	TRBJ1-5	CASYGTNQPQHF	TGTGCCAGTTACGGGACCAATCAGCCCCAGCATTTT
few	TRBV5-8	TRBD1	TRBJ1-6	CASSDTGDSPLHF	TGTGCCAGCAGCGACACAGGGGATTCACCCCTCCACTTT
once	TRBV5-6	TRBD1	TRBJ1-6	CASSLATGGSYSPLHF	TGTGCCAGCAGCTTGGCCACAGGGGGCTCTTATTCACCCCTCCACTTT
.	TRBV7-3	TRBD2	TRBJ2-2	CASSWQGGDTGELFF	TGTGCCAGCAGCTGGCAGGGAGGGGACACCGGGGAGCTGTTTTTT
.	TRBV29-1	TRBD2	TRBJ2-7	CSVEGTSGGGSYEQYF	TGCAGCGTTGAAGGGACTAGCGGGGGTGGCTCCTACGAGCAGTACTTC
.	TRBV4-3	.	TRBJ2-7	CASSQDEGTYEQYF	TGCGCCAGCAGCCAAGATGAGGGAACGTACGAGCAGTACTTC
.	TRBV30	.	TRBJ1-1	CAWEPRGNTEAFF	TGTGCCTGGGAACCCAGGGGGAACACTGAAGCTTTCTTT
.	TRBV27	.	TRBJ1-5	CASRSGGSNQPQHF	TGTGCCAGCAGATCTGGGGGCAGCAATCAGCCCCAGCATTTT
few	TRBV9	.	TRBJ1-2	CASTRGSGVGNGYTF	TGTGCCAGCACCCGAGGATCGGGGGTTGGGAATGGCTACACCTTC
few	TRBV30	.	TRBJ1-1	CAWSLDTNTEAFF	TGTGCCTGGAGTCTCGACACGAACACTGAAGCTTTCTTT
few	TRBV29-1	.	TRBJ2-1	CSVDTGNEQFF	TGCAGCGTTGATACGGGAAATGAGCAGTTCTTC
.	TRBV2	.	TRBJ1-5	CASKVQGAQPQHF	TGTGCCAGCAAAGTTCAGGGCGCTCAGCCCCAGCATTTT
.	TRBV29-1	.	TRBJ1-1	CSVGGGTEAFF	TGCAGCGTCGGCGGGGGCACTGAAGCTTTCTTT
few	TRBV5-8	TRBD2	TRBJ2-3	CASSRTSGGATDTQYF	TGTGCCAGCAGCCGGACTAGCGGGGGGGCCACAGATACGCAGTATTTT
once	TRBV10-3	.	TRBJ2-7	CAISEPGLTYEQYF	TGTGCCATCAGTGAGCCAGGACTCACCTACGAGCAGTACTTC
.	TRBV5-1	.	TRBJ2-7	CASSFGISGTPYEQYF	TGCGCCAGCAGCTTTGGCATTTCCGGGACACCGTACGAGCAGTACTTC
.	TRBV7-9	.	TRBJ2-7	CASTNTEREQYF	TGTGCCAGCACCAATACAGAAAGGGAGCAGTACTTC
.	TRBV27	.	TRBJ2-5	CASSLWRQETQYF	TGTGCCAGCAGTTTATGGCGGCAAGAGACCCAGTACTTC
.	TRBV30	.	TRBJ1-1	CAWSGGMNTEAFF	TGTGCCTGGAGCGGGGGCATGAACACTGAAGCTTTCTTT
.	TRBV13	TRBD1	TRBJ2-7	CASSLGTGVLRYEQYF	TGTGCCAGCAGCTTAGGGACAGGGGTTCTCCGCTACGAGCAGTACTTC
.	TRBV7-9	.	TRBJ2-3	CASSQRLADTQYF	TGTGCCAGCAGCCAACGACTAGCAGATACGCAGTATTTT
.	TRBV6-1	TRBD2	TRBJ2-3	CASSVSSGEGTDTQYF	TGTGCCAGCAGTGTCTCTAGCGGGGAGGGCACAGATACGCAGTATTTT
.	TRBV4-1	.	TRBJ2-5	CASSHLRDRQYF	TGCGCCAGCAGCCACCTCCGGGACCGCCAGTACTTC
few	TRBV13	TRBD2	TRBJ2-5	CASSPRLAGGLKETQYF	TGTGCCAGCAGCCCCCGACTAGCGGGGGGCCTTAAAGAGACCCAGTACTTC
.	TRBV15	TRBD1	TRBJ1-6	CATRDRVGNSPLHF	TGTGCCACCCGGGACAGGGTGGGTAATTCACCCCTCCACTTT
.	TRBV27	.	TRBJ1-1	CASREAMNTEAFF	TGTGCCAGCAGGGAAGCCATGAACACTGAAGCTTTCTTT
.	TRBV30	.	TRBJ2-7	CAWNRQGAHEQYF	TGTGCCTGGAACCGGCAGGGTGCCCACGAGCAGTACTTC
.	TRBV13	.	TRBJ2-7	CASRGNLVEPGEQYF	TGTGCCAGCAGAGGGAACTTGGTGGAGCCGGGCGAGCAGTACTTC
.	TRBV30	.	TRBJ1-4	CGGTAREKLFF	TGTGGGGGGACCGCTAGAGAAAAACTGTTTTTT
once	TRBV9	TRBD2	TRBJ2-3	CASSDERGGRTDTQYF	TGTGCCAGCAGTGACGAGCGGGGGGGCCGAACAGATACGCAGTATTTT
.	TRBV27	.	TRBJ1-5	CASNPTGINQPQHF	TGTGCCAGCAATCCGACAGGCATAAATCAGCCCCAGCATTTT
many	TRBV11-2	.	TRBJ2-3	CASSSWAADTQYF	TGTGCCAGCAGCTCCTGGGCGGCAGATACGCAGTATTTT
.	TRBV29-1	.	TRBJ1-1	CSVVFRASFAEAFF	TGCAGCGTTGTTTTCAGGGCGTCTTTCGCTGAAGCTTTCTTT
.	TRBV30	.	TRBJ1-1	CAWSVLAGETEAFF	TGTGCCTGGAGTGTATTGGCCGGGGAGACTGAAGCTTTCTTT
.	TRBV11-2	.	TRBJ2-5	CASSLVPGSETQYF	TGTGCCAGCAGCTTAGTTCCGGGATCAGAGACCCAGTACTTC
few	TRBV30	.	TRBJ1-2	CAYHLGYGYTF	TGTGCCTACCACCTTGGCTATGGCTACACCTTC
few	TRBV29-1	.	TRBJ2-7	CSVAGQLYEQYF	TGCAGCGTTGCGGGGCAGCTCTACGAGCAGTACTTC
.	TRBV6-1	TRBD1	TRBJ2-1	CASSEADRAYNEQFF	TGTGCCAGCAGTGAAGCAGACAGGGCCTACAATGAGCAGTTCTTC
.	TRBV30	TRBD1	TRBJ1-6	CAWSADKTGWNSPLHF	TGTGCCTGGAGTGCAGATAAGACAGGGTGGAATTCACCCCTCCACTTT
.	TRBV5-1	.	TRBJ2-7	CASSLEGGPYEQYF	TGCGCCAGCAGCTTGGAAGGGGGGCCCTACGAGCAGTACTTC
.	TRBV27	.	TRBJ2-7	CTSSSRREQYF	TGTACCAGCAGTTCTCGCCGCGAGCAGTACTTC
.	TRBV5-1	.	TRBJ2-1	CASSLGGRGSIDYNEQFF	TGCGCCAGCAGCTTGGGAGGAAGAGGGTCCATAGACTACAATGAGCAGTTCTTC
.	TRBV11-2	TRBD2	TRBJ2-7	CASSSDSSGGVPYEQYF	TGTGCCAGCAGCTCAGACAGTAGCGGGGGGGTCCCCTACGAGCAGTACTTC